This T cell receptor beta chain was captured in a study of a mutant IDH1 vaccine in newly diagnosed glioma. As for this clone: Its antigen is unknown.

Trimming shortened V by 2 bases and J by 2 bases, and 10 bases separated the two germline ends. The germline CDR1 and CDR2 sequences are ENHRY and SYGVKD. The CDR3 is made up of 14 amino acids. Clones were read by immunoSEQ multiplex PCR, and TCRdb kept only the in-frame ones, dropping some. Of about 36,000 clones listed, 80% are singletons. The time point was: week 11, during vaccination. Topical imiquimod was applied with each vaccine dose, which held 300 ug of mutant IDH1 20-mer peptide. This receptor was obtained from a woman in her thirties with glioma. Some clones in this sample may be carry-over from other donors' samples. The rearrangement joins TRBV10-3 to TRBJ2-7; TRBD2 is a possible D gene (5 bases). Here the sequenced sample was peripheral blood mononuclear cells (PBMCs), taken from a glioma patient whose treatment included an IDH1 peptide vaccine. DNA of the CDR3: TGTGCCATCAGTGAGGAGGGAGTGGCCTACGAGCAGTACTTC. Translating gives CAISEEGVAYEQYF.